The 15 T cell receptor beta chains below were found in one sample sequenced in a study of T cells expressing NK-cell markers. After re-calling the 5' RACE reads, TCRdb lists one entry per CDR3 protein, DNA absent. The sample holds some 460,000 distinct CDR3 sequences. Specimen: blood T cells: a sorted CD56 or NKG2C T cell subset, CD4+ or CD8+ T cells, or bulk PBMC T cells (not recorded which). All receptors come from a woman aged 50 to 65 in good health.

The genes are TRBV10-3 and TRBJ2-1. Germline assignment: CDR1 ENHRY and CDR2 SYGVKD. This CDR3 has 14 amino acids. The CDR3 loop is CAISPRDSHNEQFF.

The CDR3 protein is CASSFLRSPLNEQFF. The V gene is TRBV7-3, the J gene TRBJ2-1. CDR1 is SGHTA, CDR2 FQGTGA, per germline. The CDR3 is made up of 15 amino acids.

The genes are TRBV11-2 and TRBJ2-5; the D call from TCRdb, TRBD1, cannot be confirmed without DNA. The CDR3 runs to 15 residues. CDR1 and CDR2 (germline): SGHAT, FQNNGV. CDR3 in amino acids: CASSSDRVLDVTQYF.

The V call is TRBV6-4, the J call TRBJ2-3; the TCRdb call, TRBD2, lacks DNA for checking. The CDR3 consists of 15 residues. Germline loops: CDR1 MRHNA, CDR2 SNTAGT. CDR3 sequence: CASAVSGGRTDTQYF.

J is TRBJ2-3 and V is TRBV3-1; TCRdb proposes TRBD1, but this gene call is untestable without DNA. The germline V gene encodes CDR1 LGHDT and CDR2 YNNKEL (reference sequence). The CDR3 is 12 residues long. The CDR3 spells CATQDSTDTQYF.

The rearrangement joins TRBV19 to TRBJ1-1. CDR3 size: 18 residues. The germline V gene encodes CDR1 LNHDA and CDR2 SQIVND (reference sequence). CDR3 sequence: CASIGRDQRALMNTEAFF.

The chain carries TRBV2 and TRBJ2-1; without DNA, the TCRdb call of TRBD2 cannot be checked. CDR3 size: 14 residues. Germline values: CDR1 SNHLY, CDR2 FYNNEI. Here the CDR3 reads CATTGGDGFDEQFF.

The rearrangement joins TRBV7-3 to TRBJ1-1; as DNA is missing, the TRBD1 call by TCRdb cannot be tested. The CDR3 runs 14 residues. CDR1 SGHTA and CDR2 FQGTGA come from the germline V gene. CDR3 region: CASSTGVGNTEAFF.

V and J are TRBV30 and TRBJ2-7; TCRdb calls TRBD1, which cannot be checked without DNA. The V gene's germline CDR1 is GTSNPN and CDR2 SVGIG (reference sequence). The CDR3 is made up of 11 amino acids. The CDR3 region is CASPRGNEQYF. Filled out from reference TRBV30 and TRBJ2-7, the complete variable domain reads SQTIHQWPATLVQPVGSPLSLECTVEGTSNPNLYWYRQAAGRGLQLLFYSVGIGQISSEVPQNLSASRPQDRQFILSSKKLLLSDSGFYLCASPRGNEQYFGPGTRLTVT.

The chain joins TRBV10-2 to TRBJ2-1; the TCRdb D gene call, TRBD2, has no DNA to confirm it. The CDR3 sequence is 16 residues long. The germline gives CDR1 WSHSY, CDR2 SAAADI. CDR3 in amino acids: CASLPGIAGRLAEQFF.

The rearrangement links TRBV7-6 to TRBJ2-7. The CDR3 has 12 amino acids. Germline V gene data show CDR1 as SGHVS and CDR2 as FNYEAQ. CDR3 residues: CASSFNSYEQYF.

This chain connects TRBV29-1 to TRBJ2-7; TCRdb's assignment of TRBD2 cannot be checked, as there is no DNA. The V gene's germline CDR1 is SQVTM and CDR2 ANQGSEA. CDR3 length: 12 residues. CDR3 protein: CSGGSSPYEQYF.

This CDR3 is CASKPSSGNTIYF. The genes are TRBV5-1 and TRBJ1-3. CDR1 SGHRS and CDR2 YFSETQ come from the germline V gene. This CDR3 is built from 13 residues.

This chain links TRBV12-3 or TRBV12-4 with TRBJ1-1; TCRdb indicates TRBD1, and absent DNA this call remains unverified. The CDR3 totals 13 residues. The CDR3 reads CASSLTGKKEAFF.

The chain carries TRBV20-1 and TRBJ2-3; TCRdb picks TRBD2, but there is no DNA to check that call. CDR3 length equals 17 residues. CDR1 DFQATT and CDR2 SNEGSKA come from the germline V gene (reference sequence). The CDR3 protein is CSASGGLAGGPTDTQYF.